This T cell receptor beta chain was identified during a study of T cells after yellow fever vaccination. Trimming removed 1 base at V and 4 bases at J, with 6 bases between. Germline loops: CDR1 SGHKS, CDR2 YYEKEE (reference sequence). CDR3 length: 13 residues. TCRdb re-derived calls from the 5' RACE reads in MiXCR, one entry per CDR3 protein. The profile shows tens of thousands of distinct CDR3 sequences, roughly 7.4% of them singletons. This clonotype was sampled from a man aged 18 to 29 who received the YFV17D yellow fever vaccine. The material sequenced was CD8+ T cells sorted from PBMCs, taken around 5 days after the first yellow fever vaccination. The chain has TRBV5-5 and TRBJ1-3; D is ambiguous. Written as DNA, the CDR3 is TGTGCCAGCAGCTTGTATAACGGAAACACCATATATTTT. Amino acid sequence: CASSLYNGNTIYF.